A selection of T cell receptor beta chains follows, all from one sample in a study of blood T cell repertoires in COVID-19. Only in-frame clones appear in the TCRdb table, and some are missing; sequencing was by immunoSEQ multiplex PCR. The sample contains 250,000 to 350,000 clones, 87% of which appear only once. The material sequenced was PBMCs or T cells enriched from blood (not recorded which). These receptors were collected from a woman aged 25 to 45 who had recovered from COVID-19. Both conserved end residues are trimmed from each CDR3. The D gene is left open where the match is weak.

d_call,v_call,cdr3_aa
TRBD2,TRBV9,ASSPPSGGSYNEQF
-,TRBV11-2,ASSSREAEQF
-,TRBV7-8,ASSFTVSGNTIY
-,TRBV6-5,AGTQGPMNTEAF
-,TRBV6-5,ASSTRQPGNYGYT
-,TRBV30,AWSSWGTLMNTEAF
TRBD1,TRBV7-3,ASSSDRGLGYT
-,TRBV9,ASSVGTAGQETQY
TRBD1,TRBV7-2,ASSGGQGSSPLH
-,TRBV11-2,ASSPHQGSNTGELF
-,TRBV5-8,ASSFGPYNEQF
-,TRBV6-2/TRBV6-3,ASGLSFTNQPQH
-,TRBV19,ASSTSQGSTDTQY
-,TRBV19,ASSSRQTQSYEQY
-,TRBV4-1,ASNTALNTEAF
-,TRBV5-4,ASNMQTGDTEAF
-,TRBV7-9,ASSSAVSYEQY
-,TRBV9,ASRPHSQGYT
-,TRBV7-9,ASRDFTEAF
-,TRBV4-2,ASSQGGLQETQY
TRBD2,TRBV10-3,AISEGDPLAGATGSKNIQY
TRBD1,TRBV2,ASSRTGGLDGYT
TRBD1,TRBV19,ASSEGTGVENEQY
TRBD1,TRBV30,AWSAGQGWTEAF
-,TRBV6-5,ASSPDSHEQY
TRBD1,TRBV6-5,ASSYGQGIPPAF
-,TRBV3-1/TRBV3-2,ASSLTGGMNTEAF
-,TRBV2,AGPGDGNSPLH
TRBD1,TRBV5-5,ASAPFRTGETQY
-,TRBV9,ASSVGQTYTEAF
-,TRBV19,ASSIRKEGVPQH
-,TRBV6-5,ASSYAGIQETQY
-,TRBV10-3,AISAPSVYEQY
TRBD1,TRBV7-6,ASSPRDRSNYGYT
-,TRBV3-1/TRBV3-2,ASSPTLYQETQY
-,TRBV6-5,ASSYLGKGGDGYT
-,TRBV6-5,ASSYSRGAKNIQY
-,TRBV18,ASSRNTGELF
TRBD1,TRBV2,ASSGTGGREQY
TRBD1,TRBV29-1,SVVDFPGQGAGELF
-,TRBV7-2,ASRQSGGRGNSPLH